Following are 22 T cell receptor beta chains from one sample sequenced in a study of blood T cell repertoires in COVID-19 (dated by TCRdb to the early 2020s). The method behind the library was the immunoSEQ multiplex PCR assay. In its TCRdb copy, this immuneACCESS table keeps in-frame sequences only and misses some clones. Where compared with another copy, unresolved V genes explain less than half of these, and the others have no known cause. The sample contains 300,000 to 400,000 clones, 80% to 90% of them found a single time. Of the sample, 1% is held by the ten largest clones. What was sequenced was PBMCs or T cells enriched from blood (not recorded which). Receptors were obtained from a man aged 18 to 30 who had recovered from COVID-19.

This clone is a singleton in its sample. The chain recombines TRBV7-2 with TRBJ1-2, with TRBD1 matching over 12 bases. The germline gives CDR1 SGHTA, CDR2 FQGNSA. This CDR3 is 16 amino acids long. Unmatched junction bases numbered 8, after V lost 2 bases and J lost 7 bases. Written as DNA, the CDR3 is TGTGCCAGCAGCTTAAGCCGGGACAGGGGGCTTGGTGGCTACACCTTC. Protein sequence: CASSLSRDRGLGGYTF. The complete variable domain, with remaining parts taken from reference TRBV7-2 and TRBJ1-2, reads GAGVSQSPSNKVTEKGKDVELRCDPISGHTALYWYRQSLGQGLEFLIYFQGNSAPDKSGLPSDRFSAERTGGSVSTLTIQRTQQEDSAVYLCASSLSRDRGLGGYTFGSGTRLTVV.

The J gene is TRBJ2-3, the V gene TRBV27; a weak D match, TRBD2 (5 bases). Germline loops: CDR1 MNHEY, CDR2 SMNVEV (reference sequence). CDR3 length equals 14 residues. The V gene lost 3 bases and the J gene lost 1 base, with 8 bases spanning the gap. As DNA, the CDR3 is TGTGCCAGCAGTTTCGGACTCGGCACAGATACGCAGTATTTT. Translation gives CASSFGLGTDTQYF.

The chain uses TRBV6-5 and TRBJ2-7; TRBD1 is a possible D gene (7 bases). The length of the CDR3 is 14 residues. Trimming cost V 6 bases and J 7 bases, with 19 bases left between them. Germline loops: CDR1 MNHEY, CDR2 SVGAGI. The DNA of the CDR3 is TGTGCCAGCAGCAGAACCAGGGGGGTGGGGGAGCAGTACTTC. Its protein is CASSRTRGVGEQYF.

The CDR3 sequence: CASSPGTSGSDEQYF. As DNA, the CDR3 is TGTGCCAGCAGCCCTGGGACTAGCGGGAGTGACGAGCAGTACTTC. V usage is TRBV7-8 and J usage is TRBJ2-7, with 14 nucleotides matching TRBD2. The CDR3 consists of 15 residues. V was pared by 5 bases and J by 5 bases, with 5 bases of the junction left unmatched. From germline, CDR1 is SGHVS and CDR2 FQNEAQ.

This clone was observed once. Germline and junction disagree at one end, which may indicate a read error. V usage is TRBV2 and J usage is TRBJ1-5; tentative D call: TRBD1 (5 bases). This CDR3 contains 13 residues. Germline-derived CDR1 and CDR2 are SNHLY and FYNNEI. The chain's CDR3 is CAGRVDFNQPQHF. The DNA of the CDR3 is TGTGCCGGCAGGGTAGATTTCAATCAGCCCCAGCATTTT.

This chain uses TRBV18 with TRBJ1-3; 7 bases agree with TRBD1. In germline, CDR1 is KGHSH, CDR2 LQKENI. The CDR3 runs to 15 residues. V shed 3 bases, J shed 3 bases, and the junction held 5 bases outside the gene matches. CDR3 nucleotide sequence: TGTGCCAGCTCACCCCAGGGGGGCCTTGGAAACACCATATATTTT. Its translation is CASSPQGGLGNTIYF.

For the CDR3, the DNA is TGCGCCAGCACCCTGAATGCGGCGGTTAGCACAGATACGCAGTATTTT. Translation: CASTLNAAVSTDTQYF. The gene calls are TRBV5-1 and TRBJ2-3; no clear D gene. The CDR3 loop spans 16 amino acids. With 6 bases removed from V and 0 bases from J, the gap between germline ends came to 17 bases. Germline V gives CDR1 SGHRS, CDR2 YFSETQ.

The chain has TRBV7-3 and TRBJ1-1; the D is unclear. Germline values: CDR1 SGHTA, CDR2 FQGTGA. The V gene lost 2 bases and the J gene lost 4 bases, with 5 bases spanning the gap. The CDR3 is 12 amino acids. CDR3 in amino acids: CASSLGRTEAFF. The CDR3 DNA follows: TGTGCCAGCAGCTTAGGGCGCACTGAAGCTTTCTTT.

J is TRBJ2-7 and V is TRBV27, with no clear D. With 8 bases removed from V and 0 bases from J, the gap between germline ends came to 8 bases. The germline CDR1 and CDR2 sequences are MNHEY and SMNVEV (reference sequence). The CDR3 is 12 residues long. The CDR3: CASYSSSYEQYF. CDR3 bases: TGTGCCAGCTATAGCAGCTCCTACGAGCAGTACTTC.

The chain couples TRBV19 to TRBJ2-3; a possible D gene is TRBD2 (6 bases). Germline CDR1 and CDR2: LNHDA and SQIVND (reference sequence). The CDR3 covers 15 residues. V was pared by 4 bases and J by 0 bases, with 11 bases between. CDR3 protein: CASSSGTRSTDTQYF. CDR3 bases: TGTGCCAGTAGTAGCGGGACCCGAAGCACAGATACGCAGTATTTT.

This clone was recorded only once. The chain combines TRBV7-2 with TRBJ1-2, with a possible D match to TRBD1 (5 bases). Germline V gives CDR1 SGHTA, CDR2 FQGNSA. CDR3 length: 15 amino acids. The V gene lost 5 bases and the J gene lost 5 bases, with 18 bases spanning the gap. The CDR3 DNA sequence: TGTGCCAGCAGCCCCGACCGGACACAAATTTATGGCTACACCTTC. Translating gives CASSPDRTQIYGYTF.

This clone occurred a few times. This rearrangement joins TRBV28 to TRBJ1-1; 11 bases agree with TRBD1. Unmatched junction bases numbered 7, after V lost 6 bases and J lost 4 bases. In germline, CDR1 is MDHEN, CDR2 SYDVKM. The CDR3 length is 15 residues. CDR3 protein: CASRNPGTGGTEAFF. The CDR3 DNA sequence: TGTGCCAGCAGGAATCCCGGGACAGGGGGCACTGAAGCTTTCTTT.

About this clone itself: At the DNA level, this CDR3 is encoded by other sequences in the same sample as well. The chain recombines TRBV6-5 with TRBJ1-6; 9 nucleotides line up with TRBD1. V dropped 5 bases and J dropped 7; count of bases not matched to a gene: 6. From germline, CDR1 is MNHEY and CDR2 SVGAGI. The CDR3 has 15 residues. The CDR3 sequence is CASSRGGQGNSPLHF. The CDR3 region has the DNA TGTGCCAGCAGTCGTGGAGGACAGGGGAATTCACCCCTCCACTTT.

This chain joins TRBV7-9 and TRBJ1-2; tentative D call: TRBD1 (6 bases). Looked up from germline, CDR1 is SEHNR and CDR2 is FQNEAQ (reference sequence). The CDR3 is 13 residues long. Trimming cost V 7 bases and J 6 bases, with 15 bases left between them. For the CDR3, the DNA is TGTGCCAGCAAATCAGCGGGGGGGCATGGCTACACCTTC. Translated, it gives CASKSAGGHGYTF.

The chain is built from TRBV19 and TRBJ1-2; D may be TRBD1 (5 bases). Germline V gene data show CDR1 as LNHDA and CDR2 as SQIVND (reference sequence). Trimming pared 4 bases from V and 4 bases from J, leaving 13 bases between. CDR3 length equals 14 residues. The DNA for the CDR3 is TGTGCCAGTAGTACCCTGACAGAACCCTATGGCTACACCTTC. It is translated as CASSTLTEPYGYTF. Drawing the rest from reference TRBV19 and TRBJ1-2, the complete variable domain is DGGITQSPKYLFRKEGQNVTLSCEQNLNHDAMYWYRQDPGQGLRLIYYSQIVNDFQKGDIAEGYSVSREKKESFPLTVTSAQKNPTAFYLCASSTLTEPYGYTFGSGTRLTVV.

The chain links TRBV7-2 to TRBJ2-1; 7 bases fit TRBD2. The junction had 11 bases not matched to a gene; V was cut back by 1 base and J by 8 bases. The CDR3 has 16 residues. The germline V gene has CDR1 SGHTA and CDR2 FQGNSA. This CDR3 is CASSLDLASGGDEQFF. CDR3 DNA sequence: TGTGCCAGCAGCTTAGATTTGGCTAGCGGAGGTGATGAGCAGTTCTTC.

The chain employs TRBV5-1 and TRBJ2-7; D might be TRBD2 (5 bases). This CDR3 has 15 residues. Germline V CDR1 and CDR2: SGHRS, YFSETQ. The ends were cut back, 5 bases at V and 2 bases at J, with 17 bases in the middle. CDR3 in DNA: TGCGCCAGCAGAGCCTCGGGGTTAGGAGCCTACGAGCAGTACTTC. Protein product: CASRASGLGAYEQYF.

The genes are TRBV10-3 and TRBJ1-5; TRBD1 aligns across 8 bases. CDR1 and CDR2 (germline): ENHRY, SYGVKD. The CDR3 covers 13 residues. With 4 bases clipped from V and 5 bases from J, the junction kept 1 base outside the gene matches. CDR3 nucleotide sequence: TGTGCCATCAGTGCGGGACAGGATCAGCCCCAGCATTTT. Amino acid sequence: CAISAGQDQPQHF.

The chain combines TRBV6-5 with TRBJ2-7, with D unclear. The CDR3 has 15 residues. Germline assignment: CDR1 MNHEY and CDR2 SVGAGI. Trimming left V 0 bases short and J 0 bases short, with 9 bases between. The CDR3 sequence: CASSYSFTDSYEQYF. The CDR3 bases are TGTGCCAGCAGTTACTCGTTCACAGACTCCTACGAGCAGTACTTC.

The chain carries TRBV5-1 and TRBJ1-2; 10 positions match TRBD1. V was pared by 4 bases and J by 4 bases, with 7 bases of the junction left unmatched. CDR3 length: 15 amino acids. Germline assignment: CDR1 SGHRS and CDR2 YFSETQ. The CDR3 DNA reads TGCGCCAGCAGCCCAGGGACAGGGGTAGGCTATGGCTACACCTTC. Translation gives CASSPGTGVGYGYTF.

This rearrangement joins TRBV19 to TRBJ1-6; 8 positions match TRBD1. Germline loops: CDR1 LNHDA, CDR2 SQIVND (reference sequence). V trimming: 6 bases; J trimming: 7 bases; junction bases outside the gene matches: 5. This CDR3 region has 14 residues. Here the CDR3 DNA reads TGTGCCAGTAGACCGGACAGGGAGAATTCACCCCTCCACTTT. Translated: CASRPDRENSPLHF.

The CDR3 loop is CASSNEGANYGYTF. CDR3 bases: TGCGCCAGCAGTAACGAGGGGGCGAACTATGGCTACACCTTC. The genes are TRBV5-1 and TRBJ1-2, with 7 bases that match TRBD1. With V trimmed by 5 bases and J by 2 bases, 6 bases remained unmatched. The CDR3 extends over 14 amino acids. In germline, CDR1 is SGHRS, CDR2 YFSETQ.